The 27 T cell receptor beta chains listed next were all sequenced from one sample in a study of blood T cell repertoires in COVID-19. Assay used: immunoSEQ multiplex PCR; TCRdb lists only in-frame clones, some missing. The table includes more than 85,000 clones, about 91% detected once. Sequencing was done on a sample of peripheral blood. These receptor sequences come from a middle-aged man with COVID-19, enrolled during active disease.

The V call is TRBV12-3 or TRBV12-4, the J call TRBJ1-1; D is undetermined. V dropped 5 bases and J dropped 2 bases, with 6 bases sitting between them. This CDR3 region has 12 residues. For the CDR3, the DNA is TGTGCCAGCAGTCTTACAAACACTGAAGCTTTCTTT. It specifies CASSLTNTEAFF.

This chain connects TRBV29-1 to TRBJ1-5; the D is unclear. Germline-derived CDR1 and CDR2 are SQVTM and ANQGSEA. This CDR3 is 14 amino acids long. The ends were cut back, 4 bases at V and 4 bases at J, with 14 bases in the middle. The CDR3 coding sequence is TGCAGCGTTGTTGAGGGTGGGCAAAATCAGCCCCAGCATTTT. This translates into CSVVEGGQNQPQHF.

The chain has TRBV7-8 and TRBJ1-3; 8 bases fit TRBD1. The CDR3 runs to 17 residues. Germline-derived CDR1 and CDR2 are SGHVS and FQNEAQ. V lost 2 bases to trimming and J lost 0 bases; unmatched junction nucleotides: 6. The CDR3 loop is CASSLRTDRGSGNTIYF. CDR3 in DNA: TGTGCCAGCAGCTTACGTACTGACAGGGGCTCTGGAAACACCATATATTTT.

The V gene is TRBV5-4, the J gene TRBJ1-1; tentative D call: TRBD1 (6 bases). V lost 5 bases to trimming and J lost 6 bases, with 17 bases between them. Germline V lookup: CDR1 SGHNT, CDR2 YYREEE (reference sequence). The CDR3 runs to 14 residues. The CDR3 DNA reads TGTGCCAGCAGGCTCGCGCGACAGGCGTCTGAAGCTTTCTTT. Its protein product is CASRLARQASEAFF. Looking up the rest from reference TRBV5-4 and TRBJ1-1 gives the full variable domain: ETGVTQSPTHLIKTRGQQVTLRCSSQSGHNTVSWYQQALGQGPQFIFQYYREEENGRGNFPPRFSGLQFPNYSSELNVNALELDDSALYLCASRLARQASEAFFGQGTRLTVV.

The chain uses TRBV28 and TRBJ1-2, with D tentatively TRBD1 (6 bases). Germline V gene lookup returns CDR1 MDHEN and CDR2 SYDVKM. Trimming pared 5 bases from V and 3 bases from J, leaving 16 bases between. The CDR3 contains 15 residues. DNA for the CDR3: TGTGCCAGCAGTAGCGAAAAGGGGGGGCACTATGGCTACACCTTC. Protein: CASSSEKGGHYGYTF.

This rearrangement joins TRBV11-2 to TRBJ2-7; possible D gene TRBD1, 6 bases. This CDR3 spans 18 amino acids. V lost 5 bases, J lost 0 bases, and 23 bases lay in between. Looked up from germline, CDR1 is SGHAT and CDR2 is FQNNGV. The CDR3 loop reads CASSPVGRGRGSSYEQYF. DNA for the CDR3: TGTGCCAGCAGCCCTGTGGGCAGGGGAAGGGGTAGCTCCTACGAGCAGTACTTC.

This chain joins TRBV7-2 and TRBJ2-7, with D perhaps TRBD2 (7 bases). V was pared by 0 bases and J by 4 bases, with 16 bases between. The CDR3 is made up of 16 amino acids. The germline gives CDR1 SGHTA, CDR2 FQGNSA. The DNA of the CDR3 is TGTGCCAGCAGCTTAGCGCGGTCGGGGGGCTCTTACGAGCAGTACTTC. Its protein is CASSLARSGGSYEQYF. The entire variable domain, with the rest obtained from reference TRBV7-2 and TRBJ2-7, is as follows: GAGVSQSPSNKVTEKGKDVELRCDPISGHTALYWYRQSLGQGLEFLIYFQGNSAPDKSGLPSDRFSAERTGGSVSTLTIQRTQQEDSAVYLCASSLARSGGSYEQYFGPGTRLTVT.

This clone occurred a few times. The rearrangement links TRBV12-3 or TRBV12-4 to TRBJ1-4; a weak D match, TRBD1 (5 bases). CDR3 size: 11 residues. V shed 2 bases and J shed 14 bases, with 9 bases lying between them. The CDR3 region has the DNA TGTGCCAGCAGTTTATTCAGGGATCTGTTTTTT. Translated, it gives CASSLFRDLFF.

The table lists this clone with a few counts. This sequence joins TRBV6-4 and TRBJ1-1; 9 bases fit TRBD1. This CDR3 has 13 amino acids. V lost 6 bases to trimming and J lost 3 bases; unmatched junction nucleotides: 2. The germline V gene has CDR1 MRHNA and CDR2 SNTAGT. CDR3 bases: TGTGCCAGCAGGGGACAGGGAGACACTGAAGCTTTCTTT. This translates into CASRGQGDTEAFF.

The chain is built from TRBV28 and TRBJ1-2; 8 bases are a match to TRBD1. CDR1 MDHEN and CDR2 SYDVKM come from the germline V gene. The CDR3 has 17 residues. With 5 bases clipped from V and 7 bases from J, the junction kept 18 bases outside the gene matches. CDR3 sequence: CASSAIQQGVGVFGYTF. The CDR3 bases are TGTGCCAGCAGTGCCATCCAACAGGGGGTGGGAGTATTTGGCTACACCTTC.

This clone was recorded a few times. This chain joins TRBV7-3 and TRBJ1-3; D is undetermined. The CDR3 consists of 15 residues. The V gene's germline CDR1 is SGHTA and CDR2 FQGTGA. Trimming removed 1 base at V and 3 bases at J, with 10 bases between. Written as DNA, the CDR3 is TGTGCCAGCAGCTTAAATCACGGGGTTGGAAACACCATATATTTT. Protein sequence: CASSLNHGVGNTIYF.

V is TRBV30 and J is TRBJ1-1; possible D gene TRBD1, 5 bases. In germline, CDR1 is GTSNPN, CDR2 SVGIG (reference sequence). The germline V and J ends were trimmed by 5 bases and 6 bases, with 22 bases remaining between them. The CDR3 sequence is 15 residues long. The CDR3 reads CAWGGGVSKYSEAFF. CDR3 coding DNA: TGTGCCTGGGGCGGGGGGGTCAGCAAATACTCTGAAGCTTTCTTT.

Here the CDR3 DNA reads TGTGCCAGTAGTTTGGGACAGGGCAACGAGCAGTACTTC. It yields the protein CASSLGQGNEQYF. The chain links TRBV19 to TRBJ2-7; TRBD1 matches at 9 bases. The CDR3 length is 13 residues. Germline-derived CDR1 and CDR2 are LNHDA and SQIVND (reference sequence). V was clipped by 5 bases and J by 5 bases; unmatched bases: 4.

The count of this clone is one. V is TRBV5-1 and J is TRBJ1-1, with D uncertain. Germline CDR1 and CDR2: SGHRS and YFSETQ. This CDR3 is built from 13 residues. V lost 1 base to trimming and J lost 1 base, with 5 bases between them. CDR3 DNA: TGCGCCAGCAGCTTGCAACAGAACACTGAAGCTTTCTTT. Its protein is CASSLQQNTEAFF.

V usage is TRBV5-8 and J usage is TRBJ2-7; possibly TRBD1 for D (6 bases). The V and J ends lost 4 bases and 0 bases respectively, with 20 bases between them. CDR3 length: 17 residues. Germline V lookup: CDR1 SGHTS, CDR2 YDEGEE. The CDR3 loop reads CASSHPTWTASSYEQYF. As DNA, the CDR3 is TGTGCCAGCAGCCACCCGACCTGGACAGCCTCCTCCTACGAGCAGTACTTC. The variable domain in full, completed from reference TRBV5-8 and TRBJ2-7, reads EAGVTQSPTHLIKTRGQQATLRCSPISGHTSVYWYQQALGLGLQFLLWYDEGEERNRGNFPPRFSGRQFPNYSSELNVNALELEDSALYLCASSHPTWTASSYEQYFGPGTRLTVT.

This clone occurred a few times. The genes are TRBV18 and TRBJ2-7; 7 bases are shared with TRBD1. CDR3 length equals 15 residues. The trim removed 3 bases at V and 1 base at J, leaving 6 bases unmatched. Germline V gives CDR1 KGHSH, CDR2 LQKENI. CDR3 loop: CASSPRQGPSYEQYF. Written as DNA, the CDR3 is TGTGCCAGCTCACCGAGACAGGGACCTTCCTACGAGCAGTACTTC.

V usage is TRBV7-9 and J usage is TRBJ1-2; D not certain. Trimming pared 5 bases from V and 7 bases from J, leaving 23 bases between. Germline CDR1 is SEHNR and CDR2 is FQNEAQ (reference sequence). The CDR3 runs to 16 residues. The CDR3 DNA reads TGTGCCAGCAGCCCAGCGGGATTGGGTGTTGGGATTGGCTACACCTTC. It specifies CASSPAGLGVGIGYTF. The variable domain in full, with the rest retrieved from reference TRBV7-9 and TRBJ1-2, is DTGVSQNPRHKITKRGQNVTFRCDPISEHNRLYWYRQTLGQGPEFLTYFQNEAQLEKSRLLSDRFSAERPKGSFSTLEIQRTEQGDSAMYLCASSPAGLGVGIGYTFGSGTRLTVV.

The rearrangement uses TRBV3-1 (or the pseudogene TRBV3-2) and TRBJ1-3; D unclear. V shed 4 bases and J shed 4 bases, with 14 bases lying between them. The CDR3 runs to 15 residues. The germline V gene has CDR1 LGHDT and CDR2 YNNKEL (reference sequence). Written as DNA, the CDR3 is TGTGCCAGCAGCCCGGCGGCCCGGTCAGGAAACACCATATATTTT. Protein sequence: CASSPAARSGNTIYF.

The J gene is TRBJ2-2, the V gene TRBV7-6; no reliable D call. V dropped 0 bases and J dropped 0 bases, with 5 bases sitting between them. Germline V gives CDR1 SGHVS, CDR2 FNYEAQ. The CDR3 has 15 residues. The CDR3 protein is CASSLALANTGELFF. DNA of the CDR3: TGTGCCAGCAGCTTAGCCCTAGCGAACACCGGGGAGCTGTTTTTT.

The V gene is TRBV2, the J gene TRBJ2-7, with 9 bases fitting TRBD1. Germline V gene data show CDR1 as SNHLY and CDR2 as FYNNEI. The CDR3 contains 14 residues. Trimming cost V 4 bases and J 2 bases; bases outside gene matches: 3. CDR3 DNA sequence: TGTGCCAGCAGTGGTTACAGGGGGCCCTACGAGCAGTACTTC. It codes for CASSGYRGPYEQYF.

J is TRBJ1-2 and V is TRBV7-8; the match to TRBD1 covers 10 bases. With 5 bases clipped from V and 4 bases from J, the junction kept 7 bases outside the gene matches. The CDR3 contains 15 residues. CDR1 SGHVS and CDR2 FQNEAQ come from the germline V gene. CDR3 coding DNA: TGTGCCAGCAGCCCCTCGTGGGACAGGGGCTATGGCTACACCTTC. Translation gives CASSPSWDRGYGYTF.

The J gene is TRBJ1-3, the V gene TRBV4-2; the D is unclear. Per germline, CDR1 LGHNA and CDR2 YNFKEQ. The V and J ends lost 2 bases and 0 bases respectively, with 11 bases between them. The CDR3 runs to 16 residues. The CDR3 spells CASSQPQTFSGNTIYF. The CDR3 region has the DNA TGTGCCAGCAGCCAACCTCAGACTTTCTCTGGAAACACCATATATTTT.

The rearrangement uses TRBV25-1 and TRBJ1-4, with a weak D call TRBD1 (5 bases). The CDR3 length is 14 residues. The germline V gene encodes CDR1 MGHDK and CDR2 SYGVNS. Trimming pared 3 bases from V and 11 bases from J, leaving 16 bases between. The chain's CDR3 is CASSEGGEERKLFF. In DNA form, the CDR3 reads TGTGCCAGCAGTGAGGGGGGGGAGGAAAGGAAACTGTTTTTT.

This chain joins TRBV7-9 and TRBJ2-2; 7 nucleotides match TRBD1. The CDR3 is 13 residues long. Per germline, CDR1 SEHNR and CDR2 FQNEAQ (reference sequence). V dropped 5 bases and J dropped 10; count of bases not matched to a gene: 7. CDR3 sequence (DNA): TGTGCCAGCAGCCTTCGACAGGGCACGGAGCTGTTTTTT. It specifies CASSLRQGTELFF.

The chain employs TRBV27 and TRBJ1-5, with 7 bases lining up with TRBD1. CDR1 and CDR2 from the germline V gene are MNHEY and SMNVEV (reference sequence). Trimming cost V 5 bases and J 4 bases; bases outside gene matches: 5. This CDR3 region has 14 residues. The CDR3 sequence is CASSLTGVNQPQHF. For the CDR3, the DNA is TGTGCCAGCAGTCTTACAGGGGTTAATCAGCCCCAGCATTTT.

The chain joins TRBV5-1 to TRBJ2-2, with D unclear. The CDR3 has 15 residues. CDR1 and CDR2 from the germline V gene are SGHRS and YFSETQ. Trimming removed 0 bases at V and 1 base at J, with 7 bases between. The CDR3 region is CASSLEQLNTGELFF. The CDR3 DNA sequence: TGCGCCAGCAGCTTGGAGCAACTGAACACCGGGGAGCTGTTTTTT. Based on the CDR3 plus reference TRBV5-1 and TRBJ2-2, the full variable domain is KAGVTQTPRYLIKTRGQQVTLSCSPISGHRSVSWYQQTPGQGLQFLFEYFSETQRNKGNFPGRFSGRQFSNSRSEMNVSTLELGDSALYLCASSLEQLNTGELFFGEGSRLTVL.

This clone was seen a few times. The chain recombines TRBV5-1 with TRBJ2-1, with D perhaps matching TRBD1 (5 bases). Per germline, CDR1 SGHRS and CDR2 YFSETQ. The CDR3 has 14 amino acids. Trimming removed 0 bases at V and 3 bases at J, with 7 bases between. In DNA, the CDR3 is TGCGCCAGCAGCTTGGGACAGATCTACAATGAGCAGTTCTTC. Its protein product is CASSLGQIYNEQFF.